This T cell receptor beta chain was retrieved from a study of blood T cell repertoires in COVID-19. The wider study: The United States, Italy and Spain supplied acute and convalescent COVID-19 samples. T cells, B-cell-depleted T cells, or PBMCs provided the cDNA or gDNA that served as material.

Germline CDR1 and CDR2: KGHDR and SFDVKD. The CDR3 runs to 14 residues. Trimming stripped 2 bases from V and 2 bases from J, with 8 bases between. As processed by the authors: Cell counts per sample came from amplifying reference gene primers. This table comes from immunoSEQ multiplex PCR, and its TCRdb copy is limited to in-frame clones, with some not included. The D gene and trimming were derived from the DNA, and the V and J assignments and clone size from that table. The sample shows 150,000 to 200,000 clones, more than 85% of them seen only once. Seattle patients were enrolled during active infection and followed longitudinally.

The rearrangement uses TRBV24-1 and TRBJ2-5; maybe TRBD2 (5 bases). This TCR was sampled from a woman aged 55-70 years with COVID-19, enrolled during active disease. Sequenced input: peripheral blood. In nucleotides, the CDR3 is TGTGCCACCAGTGATTCGGGGTCACAAGAGACCCAGTACTTC. Residues: CATSDSGSQETQYF.